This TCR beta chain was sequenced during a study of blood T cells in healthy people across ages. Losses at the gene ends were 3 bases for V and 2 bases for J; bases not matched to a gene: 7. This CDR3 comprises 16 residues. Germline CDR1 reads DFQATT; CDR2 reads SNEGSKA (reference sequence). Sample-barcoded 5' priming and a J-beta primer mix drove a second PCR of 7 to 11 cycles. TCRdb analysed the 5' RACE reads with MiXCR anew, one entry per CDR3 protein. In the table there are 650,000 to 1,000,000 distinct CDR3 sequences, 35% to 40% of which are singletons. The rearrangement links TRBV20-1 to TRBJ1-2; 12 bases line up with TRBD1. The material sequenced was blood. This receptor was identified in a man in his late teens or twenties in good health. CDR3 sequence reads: CSARGDRGRKNYGYTF. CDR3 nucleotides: TGCAGTGCTAGGGGGGACAGGGGGCGCAAGAACTATGGCTACACCTTC.